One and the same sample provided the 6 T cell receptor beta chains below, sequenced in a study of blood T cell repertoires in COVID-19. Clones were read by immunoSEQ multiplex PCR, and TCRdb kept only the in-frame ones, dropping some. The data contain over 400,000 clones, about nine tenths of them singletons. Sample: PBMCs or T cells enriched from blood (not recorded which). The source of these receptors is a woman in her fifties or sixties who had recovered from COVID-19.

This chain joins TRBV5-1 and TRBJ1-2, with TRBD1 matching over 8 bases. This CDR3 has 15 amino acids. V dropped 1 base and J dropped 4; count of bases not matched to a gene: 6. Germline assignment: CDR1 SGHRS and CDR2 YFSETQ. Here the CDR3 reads CASSLLDREGYGYTF. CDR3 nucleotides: TGCGCCAGCAGCTTGTTGGACAGGGAGGGCTATGGCTACACCTTC.

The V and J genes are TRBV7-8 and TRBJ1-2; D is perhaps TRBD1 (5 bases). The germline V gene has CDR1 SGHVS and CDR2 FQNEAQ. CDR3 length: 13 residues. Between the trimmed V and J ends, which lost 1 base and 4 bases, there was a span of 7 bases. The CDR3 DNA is TGTGCCAGCAGCTTAGGTCAGGGCTATGGCTACACCTTC. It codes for CASSLGQGYGYTF.

CDR3 sequence reads: CASSYPAGGRNEQFF. The CDR3 DNA is TGTGCCAGCAGTTACCCAGCGGGGGGGAGGAATGAGCAGTTCTTC. The V and J genes are TRBV6-5 and TRBJ2-1; TRBD2 matches 10 bases. The CDR3 contains 15 residues. Trimming removed 2 bases from V and 7 bases from J; junction bases left unmatched: 5. Germline assignment: CDR1 MNHEY and CDR2 SVGAGI.

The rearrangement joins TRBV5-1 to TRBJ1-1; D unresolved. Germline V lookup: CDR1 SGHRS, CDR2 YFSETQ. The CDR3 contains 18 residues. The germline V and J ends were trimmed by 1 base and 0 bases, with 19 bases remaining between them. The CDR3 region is CASSLRSGAAAVNTEAFF. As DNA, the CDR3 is TGCGCCAGCAGCTTGAGGAGCGGAGCGGCGGCCGTGAACACTGAAGCTTTCTTT.

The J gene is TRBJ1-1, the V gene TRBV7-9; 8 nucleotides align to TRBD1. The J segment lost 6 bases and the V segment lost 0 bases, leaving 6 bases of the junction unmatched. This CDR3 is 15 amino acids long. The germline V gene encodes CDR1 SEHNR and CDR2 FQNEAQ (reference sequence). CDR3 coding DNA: TGTGCCAGCAGCTTAGCAACAGGGGGGTTTGCTGAAGCTTTCTTT. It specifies CASSLATGGFAEAFF.

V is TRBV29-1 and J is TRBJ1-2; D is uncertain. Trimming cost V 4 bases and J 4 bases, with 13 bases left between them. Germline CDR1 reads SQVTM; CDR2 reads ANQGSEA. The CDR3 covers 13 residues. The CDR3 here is CSVAVAAGYGYTF. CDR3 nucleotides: TGCAGCGTTGCGGTAGCGGCAGGCTATGGCTACACCTTC.